These 12 T cell receptor beta chains originate from one sample sequenced in a study of cytomegalovirus exposure and HLA in healthy donors. The primer mix had 60 Vbeta and 13 Jbeta primers. Sequencing used immunoSEQ multiplex PCR; TCRdb keeps in-frame clones, though not all of them. The table lists roughly 180,000 clones, 60% to 80% of them singletons, with roughly an eighth in the top ten. The sample taken for sequencing was PBMCs. The receptors were gathered from a woman aged 45-60 years in good health and CMV-seropositive.

The chain recombines TRBV10-3 with TRBJ2-5, with TRBD1 as a possible D gene (5 bases). TRBJ2-7 matches the DNA end more closely, so the J call is doubtful. From germline, CDR1 is ENHRY and CDR2 SYGVKD. CDR3 length equals 12 residues. CDR3 nucleotide sequence: TGTGCCATTTCGACAGCAAAGTACGAGCAGTACTTC. It translates to CAISTAKYEQYF.

On this clone: Other DNA sequences in the same sample also yield this CDR3. V is TRBV9 and J is TRBJ2-3; possibly TRBD2 for D (7 bases). Germline assignment: CDR1 SGDLS and CDR2 YYNGEE. CDR3 length equals 16 residues. Trimming stripped 4 bases from V and 0 bases from J, with 15 bases between. Here the CDR3 reads CASSPRGGASTDTQYF. The CDR3 DNA follows: TGTGCCAGCAGCCCGAGAGGGGGGGCTAGCACAGATACGCAGTATTTT.

The gene calls are TRBV2 and TRBJ2-1; D is unresolved. CDR1 SNHLY and CDR2 FYNNEI come from the germline V gene. The length of the CDR3 is 13 residues. Trimming took off 6 bases at V and 9 bases at J, with 15 bases between the two ends. The CDR3 loop is CASRVAEATEQFF. DNA for the CDR3: TGTGCCAGCAGGGTGGCAGAGGCTACTGAGCAGTTCTTC.

The rearrangement joins TRBV9 to TRBJ2-5; possible D gene TRBD1, 6 bases. This CDR3 comprises 17 residues. Deletions cut 1 base from V and 3 bases from J, with 19 bases between. CDR1 and CDR2 from the germline V gene are SGDLS and YYNGEE. The DNA of the CDR3 is TGTGCCAGCAGCGTATCGATGGGAATGGACAGCGAAGAGACCCAGTACTTC. Amino acids: CASSVSMGMDSEETQYF.

The gene calls are TRBV7-3 and TRBJ1-1; maybe TRBD1 (6 bases). The CDR3 is 17 residues long. Germline-derived CDR1 and CDR2 are SGHTA and FQGTGA. V lost 2 bases and J 0 bases, leaving 16 bases between the germline ends. Written as DNA, the CDR3 is TGTGCCAGCAGCTTAGGCCGGGGAGGGGGTTTGAACACTGAAGCTTTCTTT. Translating it yields CASSLGRGGGLNTEAFF. Full variable domain (outside the CDR3, taken from reference TRBV7-3 and TRBJ1-1): GAGVSQTPSNKVTEKGKYVELRCDPISGHTALYWYRQSLGQGPEFLIYFQGTGAADDSGLPNDRFFAVRPEGSVSTLKIQRTERGDSAVYLCASSLGRGGGLNTEAFFGQGTRLTVV.

This sequence joins TRBV7-2 and TRBJ2-7, with TRBD2 identical over 16 bases. With 4 bases clipped from V and 2 bases from J, the junction kept 5 bases outside the gene matches. CDR1 and CDR2 (germline): SGHTA, FQGNSA. The CDR3 runs 17 residues. DNA for the CDR3: TGTGCCAGCAGCTCGGGACTAGCGGGGGGGCTGACCTACGAGCAGTACTTC. Translated: CASSSGLAGGLTYEQYF.

The gene calls are TRBV5-6 and TRBJ2-3; 9 bases are shared with TRBD2. The CDR3 runs 15 residues. The V gene end was trimmed by 1 base and the J gene end by 5 bases; junction bases not matched to a gene: 5. Germline V gives CDR1 SGHDT, CDR2 YYEEEE. As DNA, the CDR3 is TGTGCCAGCAGCTTGCGCGGGGGGGCTGGAGATACGCAGTATTTT. Its protein product is CASSLRGGAGDTQYF.

The sample holds one count of this clone. This chain connects TRBV19 to TRBJ1-2, with unresolved D. Trimming took off 3 bases at V and 8 bases at J, with 16 bases between the two ends. Germline assignment: CDR1 LNHDA and CDR2 SQIVND (reference sequence). This CDR3 comprises 14 residues. The DNA for the CDR3 is TGTGCCAGTAGTATTCACGATGTGCAACAGGGCTACACCTTC. Its protein product is CASSIHDVQQGYTF.

CDR3 in amino acids: CATSRDPGDRGLSGNTIYF. Here the CDR3 DNA reads TGTGCCACCAGCAGAGATCCTGGGGACAGGGGGCTCTCTGGAAACACCATATATTTT. The genes are TRBV15 and TRBJ1-3; 12 bases are a match to TRBD1. Trimming at V came to 0 bases and at J to 0 bases, leaving 6 bases not matched to a gene. The germline CDR1 and CDR2 sequences are LNHNV and YYDKDF (reference sequence). This CDR3 has 19 amino acids.

V usage is TRBV7-9 and J usage is TRBJ1-1, with D unresolved. The CDR3 has 13 amino acids. V shed 4 bases and J shed 0 bases, with 6 bases lying between them. Germline V gene lookup returns CDR1 SEHNR and CDR2 FQNEAQ (reference sequence). In nucleotides, the CDR3 is TGTGCCAGCAGCTCCGGGGTGAACACTGAAGCTTTCTTT. Translating gives CASSSGVNTEAFF.

This rearrangement joins TRBV5-6 to TRBJ2-7, with 9 bases fitting TRBD2. V trimming: 0 bases; J trimming: 7 bases; junction bases outside the gene matches: 5. CDR1 is SGHDT, CDR2 YYEEEE, per germline. This CDR3 region has 14 residues. The CDR3 spells CASSLAGTSREQYF. CDR3 nucleotide sequence: TGTGCCAGCAGCTTGGCCGGGACTAGCCGGGAGCAGTACTTC.

This clone was counted a few times. The sample has other DNA sequences that encode this CDR3 too. The chain links TRBV11-2 to TRBJ2-7, with D uncertain. The V and J ends lost 5 bases and 2 bases respectively, with 4 bases between them. This CDR3 is built from 11 residues. Germline V gene lookup returns CDR1 SGHAT and CDR2 FQNNGV. As DNA, the CDR3 is TGTGCCAGCAGCCCGGCCTACGAGCAGTACTTC. The encoded protein is CASSPAYEQYF.